This TCR beta chain derives from a study of blood T cells in healthy people across ages. Whole-study results and caveats: It was the long-lived donors that had more naive CD4+ cells and higher diversity than aged donors. A roughly linear age-dependent decrease characterized TCR beta diversity per million T cells.

It was with a sample-barcoded 5' primer and a J-beta primer mix that a second PCR of roughly 7 to 12 cycles was run. A single record per CDR3 protein comes from TCRdb applying MiXCR to the 5' RACE reads. The sample carries 700,000 or so distinct CDR3 sequences, roughly two fifths recorded once. In the case of this clonotype: Its antigen is unknown.

Germline V lookup: CDR1 SGHDN, CDR2 FVKESK. Deletions cut 0 bases from V and 4 bases from J, with 14 bases between. The CDR3 loop spans 16 amino acids. The chain joins TRBV14 to TRBJ2-3; possible D gene TRBD2, 5 bases. Input material: blood. The receptor's source is an elderly man in good health. CDR3 nucleotide sequence: TGTGCCAGCAGCCAAGATTCCGGACTCAGCGCAGATACGCAGTATTTT. Translation gives CASSQDSGLSADTQYF.